The 8 T cell receptor beta chains below all came from one sample that was sequenced in a study of T cell responses to AZD1222 COVID-19 vaccine. TCRdb keeps only in-frame clones here, not all; method: immunoSEQ multiplex PCR. Of around 76,000 clones listed, 84% are singletons. This specimen was peripheral blood, taken on day 0 of AZD1222 vaccination. Receptors were obtained from an adult in good health.

The chain recombines TRBV6-1 with TRBJ1-1, with D unclear. CDR1 and CDR2 (germline): MNHNS, SASEGT. V lost 2 bases to trimming and J lost 4 bases, with 11 bases between them. CDR3 length: 14 residues. The CDR3 region has the DNA TGTGCCAGCAGTGAACAAACGGATTCCACTGAAGCTTTCTTT. The encoded protein is CASSEQTDSTEAFF.

The rearrangement uses TRBV7-2 and TRBJ2-3; TRBD2 matches at 12 bases. The CDR3 totals 17 residues. Germline V CDR1 and CDR2: SGHTA, FQGNSA. V gave up 3 bases and J gave up 10 bases; unmatched junction bases: 14. The CDR3 DNA reads as TGTGCCAGCAGCTTCCTAGCGGGGGGGCTGTTTAGCTCGGCGCAGTATTTT. Translated, it gives CASSFLAGGLFSSAQYF.

The J gene is TRBJ2-1, the V gene TRBV2; D may be TRBD1 (5 bases). Looked up from germline, CDR1 is SNHLY and CDR2 is FYNNEI. V was clipped by 2 bases and J by 6 bases, with 8 bases between them. The CDR3 is 13 amino acids. The CDR3 sequence is CASSEWQGNEQFF. CDR3 DNA sequence: TGTGCCAGCAGTGAATGGCAGGGCAATGAGCAGTTCTTC.

This CDR3 reads CASSRQGFVGGYTF. DNA of the CDR3: TGTGCCAGCAGCCGCCAGGGGTTTGTTGGTGGCTACACCTTC. This sequence joins TRBV3-1 (or the pseudogene TRBV3-2) and TRBJ1-2; tentatively, D is TRBD1 (6 bases). Per the germline V gene, CDR1 is LGHDT and CDR2 is YNNKEL (reference sequence). V gave up 4 bases and J gave up 7 bases, with 16 bases separating them. CDR3 length: 14 residues.

The chain has TRBV19 and TRBJ1-1; possible D gene TRBD1, 5 bases. This CDR3 spans 13 amino acids. With 10 bases removed from V and 6 bases from J, the gap between germline ends came to 18 bases. The V gene's germline CDR1 is LNHDA and CDR2 SQIVND (reference sequence). CDR3 in DNA: TGTGCCACCAAGTCGCAGGGTTCGGCTGAAGCTTTCTTT. Protein: CATKSQGSAEAFF.

Only one count was recorded for this clone. The V and J genes are TRBV24-1 and TRBJ2-7, with TRBD2 matching 14 bases. J gave up 5 bases and V 4 bases, and 3 bases lay outside the gene matches. The CDR3 length is 15 residues. Per the germline V gene, CDR1 is KGHDR and CDR2 is SFDVKD. CDR3 DNA: TGTGCCACCAGTGACCCGGGACTAGCGGGGGACGAGCAGTACTTC. Translating gives CATSDPGLAGDEQYF.

The chain joins TRBV4-2 to TRBJ2-3; 9 nucleotides align to TRBD2. This CDR3 contains 17 residues. The J segment lost 6 bases and the V segment lost 1 base, leaving 11 bases of the junction unmatched. Germline assignment: CDR1 LGHNA and CDR2 YNFKEQ. CDR3 nucleotides: TGTGCCAGCAGCCAAGGGCCCGCCGCTAGCGGGGCTGATACGCAGTATTTT. It is translated as CASSQGPAASGADTQYF.

The chain is built from TRBV14 and TRBJ1-5; the D gene is possibly TRBD1 (6 bases). This CDR3 has 13 amino acids. In germline, CDR1 is SGHDN, CDR2 FVKESK. The germline V and J ends were trimmed by 2 bases and 4 bases, with 6 bases remaining between them. The CDR3 bases are TGTGCCAGCAGCCAAACAGGGAATCAGCCCCAGCATTTT. This translates into CASSQTGNQPQHF.